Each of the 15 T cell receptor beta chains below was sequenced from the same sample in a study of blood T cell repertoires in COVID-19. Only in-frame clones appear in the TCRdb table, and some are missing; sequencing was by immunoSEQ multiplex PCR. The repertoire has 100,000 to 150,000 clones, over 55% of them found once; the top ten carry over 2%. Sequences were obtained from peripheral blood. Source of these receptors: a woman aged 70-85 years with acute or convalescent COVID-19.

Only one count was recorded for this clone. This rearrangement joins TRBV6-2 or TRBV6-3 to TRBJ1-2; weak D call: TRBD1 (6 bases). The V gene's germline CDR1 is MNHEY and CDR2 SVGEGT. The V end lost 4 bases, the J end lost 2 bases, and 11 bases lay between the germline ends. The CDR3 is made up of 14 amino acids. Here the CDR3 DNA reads TGTGCCAGCAGTTCGCGGCAGGGGAACTATGGCTACACCTTC. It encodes CASSSRQGNYGYTF.

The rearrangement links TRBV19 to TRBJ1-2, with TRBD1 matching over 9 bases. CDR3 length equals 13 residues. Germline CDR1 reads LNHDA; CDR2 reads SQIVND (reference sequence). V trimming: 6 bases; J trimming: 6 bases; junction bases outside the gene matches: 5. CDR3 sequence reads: CASRGQGVHGYTF. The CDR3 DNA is TGTGCCAGTAGGGGACAGGGTGTGCATGGCTACACCTTC.

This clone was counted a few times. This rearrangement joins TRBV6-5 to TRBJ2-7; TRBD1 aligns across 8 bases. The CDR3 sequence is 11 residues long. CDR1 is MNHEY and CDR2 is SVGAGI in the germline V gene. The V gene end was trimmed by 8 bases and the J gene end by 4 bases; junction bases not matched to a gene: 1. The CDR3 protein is CASGQGYEQYF. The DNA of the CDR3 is TGTGCCAGCGGACAGGGATACGAGCAGTACTTC.

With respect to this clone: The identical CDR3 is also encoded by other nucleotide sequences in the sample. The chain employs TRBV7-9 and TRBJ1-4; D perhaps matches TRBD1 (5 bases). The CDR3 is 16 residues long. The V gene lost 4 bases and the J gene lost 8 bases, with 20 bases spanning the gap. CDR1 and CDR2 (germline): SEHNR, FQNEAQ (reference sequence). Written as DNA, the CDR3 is TGTGCCAGCAGCTGGGGGGGTCTCACCCTGGGGGAAAAACTGTTTTTT. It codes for CASSWGGLTLGEKLFF.

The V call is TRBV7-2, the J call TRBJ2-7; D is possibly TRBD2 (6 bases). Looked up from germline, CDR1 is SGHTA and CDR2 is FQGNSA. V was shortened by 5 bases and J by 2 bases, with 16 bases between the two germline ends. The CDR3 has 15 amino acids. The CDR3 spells CASSPITGGTYEQYF. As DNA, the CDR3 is TGTGCCAGCAGCCCGATTACAGGAGGGACCTACGAGCAGTACTTC.

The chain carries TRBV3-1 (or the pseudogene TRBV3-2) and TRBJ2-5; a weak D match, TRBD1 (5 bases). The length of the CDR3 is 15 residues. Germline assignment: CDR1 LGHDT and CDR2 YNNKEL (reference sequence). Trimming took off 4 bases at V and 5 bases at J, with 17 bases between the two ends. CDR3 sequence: CASSPGHVIRETQYF. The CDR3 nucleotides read TGTGCCAGCAGCCCCGGACATGTTATTAGGGAGACCCAGTACTTC.

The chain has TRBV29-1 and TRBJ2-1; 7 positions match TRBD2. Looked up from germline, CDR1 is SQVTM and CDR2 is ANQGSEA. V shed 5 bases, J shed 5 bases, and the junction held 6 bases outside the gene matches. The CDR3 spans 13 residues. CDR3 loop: CSVRREPDNEQFF. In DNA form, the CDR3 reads TGCAGCGTTCGGCGGGAGCCGGACAATGAGCAGTTCTTC.

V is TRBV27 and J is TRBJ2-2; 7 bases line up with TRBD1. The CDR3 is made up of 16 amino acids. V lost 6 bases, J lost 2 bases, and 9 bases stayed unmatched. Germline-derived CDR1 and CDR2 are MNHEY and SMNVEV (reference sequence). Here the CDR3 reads CASRTETGKNTGELFF. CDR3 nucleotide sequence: TGTGCCAGCAGAACAGAGACAGGGAAAAACACCGGGGAGCTGTTTTTT.

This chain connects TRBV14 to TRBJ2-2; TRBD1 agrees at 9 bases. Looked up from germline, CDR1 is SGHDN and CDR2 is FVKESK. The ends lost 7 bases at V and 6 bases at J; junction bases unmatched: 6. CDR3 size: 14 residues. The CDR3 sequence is CASNQQGASGELFF. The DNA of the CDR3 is TGTGCCAGCAATCAACAGGGGGCTTCCGGGGAGCTGTTTTTT.

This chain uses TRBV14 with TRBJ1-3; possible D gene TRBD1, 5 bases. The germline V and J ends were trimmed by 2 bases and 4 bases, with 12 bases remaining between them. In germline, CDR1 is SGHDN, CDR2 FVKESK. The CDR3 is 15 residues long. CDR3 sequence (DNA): TGTGCCAGCAGCCAAACACAAGGGGTCGGAAACACCATATATTTT. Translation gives CASSQTQGVGNTIYF.

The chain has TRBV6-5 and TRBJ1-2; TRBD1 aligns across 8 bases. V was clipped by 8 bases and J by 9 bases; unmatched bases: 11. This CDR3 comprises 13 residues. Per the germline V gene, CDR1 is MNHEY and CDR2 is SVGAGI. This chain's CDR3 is CASQYPGGLSYTF. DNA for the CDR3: TGTGCCAGCCAATATCCAGGGGGCCTAAGCTACACCTTC.

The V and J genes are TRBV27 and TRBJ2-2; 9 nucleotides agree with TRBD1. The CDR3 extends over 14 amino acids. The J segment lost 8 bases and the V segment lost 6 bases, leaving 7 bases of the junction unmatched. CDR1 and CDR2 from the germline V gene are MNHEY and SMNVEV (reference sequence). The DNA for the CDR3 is TGTGCCAGCAGGACGACAGGGGGGCCGGGGGAGCTGTTTTTT. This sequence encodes CASRTTGGPGELFF.

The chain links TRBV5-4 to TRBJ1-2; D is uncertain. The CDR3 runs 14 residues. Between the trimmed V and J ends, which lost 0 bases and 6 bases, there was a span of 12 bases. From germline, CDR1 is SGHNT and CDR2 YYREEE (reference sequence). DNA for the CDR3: TGTGCCAGCAGCTTGGGAGGGAGAGGTCATGGCTACACCTTC. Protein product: CASSLGGRGHGYTF. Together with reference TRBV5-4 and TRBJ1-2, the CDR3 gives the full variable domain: ETGVTQSPTHLIKTRGQQVTLRCSSQSGHNTVSWYQQALGQGPQFIFQYYREEENGRGNFPPRFSGLQFPNYSSELNVNALELDDSALYLCASSLGGRGHGYTFGSGTRLTVV.

DNA for the CDR3: TGTGCCAGCAGGGTCAGGGGAAGGGAACAGCCCCAGCATTTT. The encoded protein is CASRVRGREQPQHF. J is TRBJ1-5 and V is TRBV6-5; D might be TRBD1 (6 bases). Germline V gene lookup returns CDR1 MNHEY and CDR2 SVGAGI. Deletions cut 6 bases from V and 7 bases from J, with 16 bases between. This CDR3 is built from 14 residues.

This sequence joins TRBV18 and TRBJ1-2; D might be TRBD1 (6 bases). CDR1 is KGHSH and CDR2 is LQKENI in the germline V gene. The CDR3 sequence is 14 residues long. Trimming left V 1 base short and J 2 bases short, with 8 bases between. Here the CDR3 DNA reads TGTGCCAGCTCACCACGCACAGGGAACTATGGCTACACCTTC. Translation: CASSPRTGNYGYTF.